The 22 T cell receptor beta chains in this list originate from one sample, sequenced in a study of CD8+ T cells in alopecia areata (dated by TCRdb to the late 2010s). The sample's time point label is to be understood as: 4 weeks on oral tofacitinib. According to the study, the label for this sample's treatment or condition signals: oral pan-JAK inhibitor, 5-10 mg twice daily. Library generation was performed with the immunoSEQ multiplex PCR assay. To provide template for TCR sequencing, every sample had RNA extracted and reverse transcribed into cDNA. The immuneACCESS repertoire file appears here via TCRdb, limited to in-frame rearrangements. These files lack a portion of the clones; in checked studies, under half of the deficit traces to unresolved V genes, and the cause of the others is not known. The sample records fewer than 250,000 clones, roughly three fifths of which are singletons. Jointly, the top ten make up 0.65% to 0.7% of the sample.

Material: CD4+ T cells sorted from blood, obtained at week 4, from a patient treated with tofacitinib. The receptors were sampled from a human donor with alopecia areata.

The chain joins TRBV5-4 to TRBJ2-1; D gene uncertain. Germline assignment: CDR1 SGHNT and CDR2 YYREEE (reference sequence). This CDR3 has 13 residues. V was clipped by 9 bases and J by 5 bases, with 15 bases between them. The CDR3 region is CATRTAQHNEQFF. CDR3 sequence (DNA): TGTGCCACAAGGACGGCCCAGCACAATGAGCAGTTCTTC. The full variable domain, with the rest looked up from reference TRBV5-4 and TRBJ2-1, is ETGVTQSPTHLIKTRGQQVTLRCSSQSGHNTVSWYQQALGQGPQFIFQYYREEENGRGNFPPRFSGLQFPNYSSELNVNALELDDSALYLCATRTAQHNEQFFGPGTRLTVL.

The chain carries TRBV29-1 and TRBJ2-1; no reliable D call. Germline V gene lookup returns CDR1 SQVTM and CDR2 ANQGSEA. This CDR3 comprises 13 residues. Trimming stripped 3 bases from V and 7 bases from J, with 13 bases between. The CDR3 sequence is CSVDAVEWNEQFF. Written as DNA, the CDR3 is TGCAGCGTTGATGCCGTCGAATGGAATGAGCAGTTCTTC.

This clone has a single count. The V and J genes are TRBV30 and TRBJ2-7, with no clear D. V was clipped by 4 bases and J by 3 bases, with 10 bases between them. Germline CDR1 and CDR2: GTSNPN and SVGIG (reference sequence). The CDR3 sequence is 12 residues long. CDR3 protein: CAWTSTNYEQYF. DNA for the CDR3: TGTGCCTGGACCTCAACCAACTACGAGCAGTACTTC. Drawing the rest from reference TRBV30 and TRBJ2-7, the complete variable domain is SQTIHQWPATLVQPVGSPLSLECTVEGTSNPNLYWYRQAAGRGLQLLFYSVGIGQISSEVPQNLSASRPQDRQFILSSKKLLLSDSGFYLCAWTSTNYEQYFGPGTRLTVT.

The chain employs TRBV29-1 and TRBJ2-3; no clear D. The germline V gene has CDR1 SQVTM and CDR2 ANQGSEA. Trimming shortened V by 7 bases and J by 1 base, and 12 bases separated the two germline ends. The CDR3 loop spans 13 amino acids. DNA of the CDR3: TGCAGCGCGGAAGGGTGGGGCACAGATACGCAGTATTTT. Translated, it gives CSAEGWGTDTQYF.

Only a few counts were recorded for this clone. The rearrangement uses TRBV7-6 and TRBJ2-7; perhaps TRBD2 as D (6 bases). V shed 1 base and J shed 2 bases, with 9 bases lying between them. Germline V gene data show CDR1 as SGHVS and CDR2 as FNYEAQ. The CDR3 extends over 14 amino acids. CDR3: CASSLVAGTYEQYF. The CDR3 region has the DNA TGTGCCAGCAGCTTAGTGGCGGGGACCTACGAGCAGTACTTC.

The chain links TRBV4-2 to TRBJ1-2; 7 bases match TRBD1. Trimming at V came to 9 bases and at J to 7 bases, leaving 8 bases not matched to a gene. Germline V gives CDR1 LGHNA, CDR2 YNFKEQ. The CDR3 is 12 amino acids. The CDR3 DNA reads TGTGCCAGTCACAGGGGATACGCTGGCTACACCTTC. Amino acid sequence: CASHRGYAGYTF.

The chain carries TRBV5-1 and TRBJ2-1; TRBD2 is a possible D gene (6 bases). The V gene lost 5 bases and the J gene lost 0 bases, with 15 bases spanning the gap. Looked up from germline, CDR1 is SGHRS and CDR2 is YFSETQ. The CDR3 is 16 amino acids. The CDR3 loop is CASRISGLSSYNEQFF. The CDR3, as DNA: TGCGCCAGCAGAATCAGCGGGCTGAGCTCCTACAATGAGCAGTTCTTC. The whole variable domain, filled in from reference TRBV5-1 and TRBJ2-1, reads KAGVTQTPRYLIKTRGQQVTLSCSPISGHRSVSWYQQTPGQGLQFLFEYFSETQRNKGNFPGRFSGRQFSNSRSEMNVSTLELGDSALYLCASRISGLSSYNEQFFGPGTRLTVL.

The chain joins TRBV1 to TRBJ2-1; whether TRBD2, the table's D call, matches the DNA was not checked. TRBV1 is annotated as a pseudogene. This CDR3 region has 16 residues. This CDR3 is CTSSQEWASGYNEQFF. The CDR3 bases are TGCACCAGCAGCCAAGAATGGGCTAGCGGTTACAATGAGCAGTTCTTC.

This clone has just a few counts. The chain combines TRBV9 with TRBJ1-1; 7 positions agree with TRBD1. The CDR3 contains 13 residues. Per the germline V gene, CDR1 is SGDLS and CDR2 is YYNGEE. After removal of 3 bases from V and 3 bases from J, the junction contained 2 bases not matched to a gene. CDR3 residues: CASSATGDTEAFF. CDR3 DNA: TGTGCCAGCAGCGCCACAGGGGACACTGAAGCTTTCTTT.

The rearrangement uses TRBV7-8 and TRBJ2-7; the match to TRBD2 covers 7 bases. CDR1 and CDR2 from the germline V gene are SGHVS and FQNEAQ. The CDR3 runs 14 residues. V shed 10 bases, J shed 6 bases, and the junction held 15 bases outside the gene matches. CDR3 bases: TGTGCCACCAAAGGGGCGGGAGATTCGGGCGAGCAGTACTTC. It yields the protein CATKGAGDSGEQYF. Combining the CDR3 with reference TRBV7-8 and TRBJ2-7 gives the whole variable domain GAGVSQSPRYKVAKRGQDVALRCDPISGHVSLFWYQQALGQGPEFLTYFQNEAQLDKSGLPSDRFFAERPEGSVSTLKIQRTQQEDSAVYLCATKGAGDSGEQYFGPGTRLTVT.

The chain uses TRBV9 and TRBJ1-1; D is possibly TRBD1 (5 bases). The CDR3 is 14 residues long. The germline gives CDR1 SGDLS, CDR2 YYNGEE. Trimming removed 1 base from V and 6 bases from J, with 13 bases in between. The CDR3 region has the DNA TGTGCCAGCAGCGTAATGCAGGGAGGGTCTGAAGCTTTCTTT. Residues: CASSVMQGGSEAFF.

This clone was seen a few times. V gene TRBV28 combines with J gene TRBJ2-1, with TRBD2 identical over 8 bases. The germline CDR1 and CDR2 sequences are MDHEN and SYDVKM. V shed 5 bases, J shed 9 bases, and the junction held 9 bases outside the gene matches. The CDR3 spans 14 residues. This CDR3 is CASSGASGLSEQFF. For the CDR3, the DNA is TGTGCCAGCAGTGGGGCTAGCGGGTTGAGTGAGCAGTTCTTC.

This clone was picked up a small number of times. The CDR3 sequence is CASSRRDSRYTGELFF. CDR3 bases: TGTGCCAGCAGCCGGCGGGACAGCCGCTACACCGGGGAGCTGTTTTTT. This chain uses TRBV7-2 with TRBJ2-2; possibly TRBD1 for D (7 bases). Trimming stripped 5 bases from V and 3 bases from J, with 16 bases between. There are 16 residues in the CDR3. Germline loops: CDR1 SGHTA, CDR2 FQGNSA.

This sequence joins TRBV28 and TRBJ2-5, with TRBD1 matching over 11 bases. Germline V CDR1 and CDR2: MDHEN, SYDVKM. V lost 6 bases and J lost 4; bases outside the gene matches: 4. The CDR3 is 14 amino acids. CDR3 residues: CASRDRGPRETQYF. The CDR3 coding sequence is TGTGCCAGCAGGGACAGGGGGCCTCGAGAGACCCAGTACTTC.

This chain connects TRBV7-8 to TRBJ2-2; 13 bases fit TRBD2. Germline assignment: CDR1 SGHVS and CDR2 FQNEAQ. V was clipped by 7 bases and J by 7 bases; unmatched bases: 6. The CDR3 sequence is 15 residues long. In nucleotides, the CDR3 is TGTGCCAGCACGGTCGGACTAGCGGGAGTCGGGGAGCTGTTTTTT. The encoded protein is CASTVGLAGVGELFF.

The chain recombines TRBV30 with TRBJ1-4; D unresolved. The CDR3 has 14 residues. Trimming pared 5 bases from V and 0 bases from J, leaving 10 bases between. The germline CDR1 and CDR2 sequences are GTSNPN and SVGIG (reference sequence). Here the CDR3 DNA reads TGTGCCTGGTCCCCCACGGCAACTAATGAAAAACTGTTTTTT. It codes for CAWSPTATNEKLFF.

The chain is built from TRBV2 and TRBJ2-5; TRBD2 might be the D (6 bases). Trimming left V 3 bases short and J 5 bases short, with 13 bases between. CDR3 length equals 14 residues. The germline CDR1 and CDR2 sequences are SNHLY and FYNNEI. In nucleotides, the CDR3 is TGTGCCAGCAGTGATAGCGGAGGGAGGGAGACCCAGTACTTC. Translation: CASSDSGGRETQYF.

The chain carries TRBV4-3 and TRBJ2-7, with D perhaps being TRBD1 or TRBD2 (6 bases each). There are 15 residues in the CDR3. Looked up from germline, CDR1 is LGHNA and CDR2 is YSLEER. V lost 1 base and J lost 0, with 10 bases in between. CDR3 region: CASSQGGADSYEQYF. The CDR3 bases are TGCGCCAGCAGCCAAGGGGGGGCGGACTCCTACGAGCAGTACTTC.

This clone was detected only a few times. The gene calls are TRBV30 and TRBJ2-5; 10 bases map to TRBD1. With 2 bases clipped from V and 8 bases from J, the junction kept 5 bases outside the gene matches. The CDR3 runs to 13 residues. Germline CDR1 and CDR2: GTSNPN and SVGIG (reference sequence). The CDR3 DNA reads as TGTGCCTGGAGTACGGGACAGGGGAAAACCCAGTACTTC. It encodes CAWSTGQGKTQYF.

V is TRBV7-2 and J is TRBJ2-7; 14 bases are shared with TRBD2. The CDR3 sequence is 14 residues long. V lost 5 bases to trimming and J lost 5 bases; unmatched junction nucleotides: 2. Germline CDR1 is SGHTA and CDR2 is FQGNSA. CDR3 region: CASSAGLAGDEQYF. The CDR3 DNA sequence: TGTGCCAGCAGCGCGGGACTAGCGGGAGACGAGCAGTACTTC.

In DNA form, the CDR3 reads TGTGCCAGCAGCCATCCTCAGACTAGCGACCAAGAGACCCAGTACTTC. Translating gives CASSHPQTSDQETQYF. The rearrangement uses TRBV4-2 and TRBJ2-5, with 8 nucleotides matching TRBD2. Germline CDR1 reads LGHNA; CDR2 reads YNFKEQ. Trimming removed 3 bases from V and 0 bases from J; junction bases left unmatched: 6. This CDR3 comprises 16 residues.

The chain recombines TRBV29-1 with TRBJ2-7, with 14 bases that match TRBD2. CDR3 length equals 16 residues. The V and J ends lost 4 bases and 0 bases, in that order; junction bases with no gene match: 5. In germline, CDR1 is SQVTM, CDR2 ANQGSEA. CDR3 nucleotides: TGCAGCGTTGTGGGACTAGCGGGAGTTACCTCCTACGAGCAGTACTTC. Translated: CSVVGLAGVTSYEQYF.